The clone carrying this TCR beta chain turned up a few times. This entry belongs to a study of radiation and T cells in renal cell carcinoma. The time point was: blood 4 weeks post-SBRT, at nephrectomy. Treatment denoted: 15 Gy SBRT to primary tumor, nephrectomy 4 weeks later. Nephrectomy followed 15 Gy stereotactic body radiation by 4 weeks. After SBRT, blood was collected at 2 and 4 weeks, plus baseline. This renal cell carcinoma was of the clear cell type. The data were produced by immunoSEQ multiplex PCR, yet TCRdb's version contains in-frame clones alone and is incomplete. In the table there are fewer than 200,000 clones, about 88% of which are singletons. Germline CDR1 KGHSH, CDR2 LQKENI. The CDR3 runs 12 residues. The V and J ends lost 2 bases and 5 bases respectively, with 4 bases between them.

Sample: blood, taken from a patient whose treatment included radiotherapy and nephrectomy. The V gene is TRBV18, the J gene TRBJ2-1; no clear D gene. The receptor comes from a woman between 50 and 59 years old with renal cell carcinoma. CDR3 sequence: CASSPSDNEQFF. In DNA form, the CDR3 reads TGTGCCAGCTCACCATCTGACAATGAGCAGTTCTTC.